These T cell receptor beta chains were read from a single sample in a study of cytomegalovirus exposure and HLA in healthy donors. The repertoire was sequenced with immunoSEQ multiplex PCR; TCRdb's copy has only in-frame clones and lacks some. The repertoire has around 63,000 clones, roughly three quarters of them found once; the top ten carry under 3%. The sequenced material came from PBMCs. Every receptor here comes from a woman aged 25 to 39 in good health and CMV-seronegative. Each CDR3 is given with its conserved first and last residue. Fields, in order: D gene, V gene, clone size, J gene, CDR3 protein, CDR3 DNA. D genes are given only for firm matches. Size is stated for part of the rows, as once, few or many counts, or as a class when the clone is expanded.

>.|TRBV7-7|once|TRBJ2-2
CASSSWTNANTGELFF
TGTGCCAGCAGCTCATGGACAAACGCGAACACCGGGGAGCTGTTTTTT
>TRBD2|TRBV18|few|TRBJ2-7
CASSPNRGVGTSGGEQYF
TGTGCCAGCTCACCTAACCGTGGGGTGGGCACCAGCGGGGGCGAGCAGTACTTC
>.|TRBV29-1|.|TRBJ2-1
CSVDAGADYNEQFF
TGCAGCGTTGATGCGGGGGCGGACTACAATGAGCAGTTCTTC
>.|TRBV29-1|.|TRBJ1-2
CSVVQDGYTF
TGCAGCGTTGTACAGGATGGCTACACCTTC
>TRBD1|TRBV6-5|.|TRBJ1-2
CASSPGGAEGYTF
TGTGCCAGCAGCCCAGGGGGCGCGGAGGGCTACACCTTC
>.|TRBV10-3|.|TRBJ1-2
CAISEQTGYGYTF
TGTGCCATCAGTGAGCAGACAGGCTATGGCTACACCTTC
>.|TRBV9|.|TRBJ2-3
CASSVGNRDTDTQYF
TGTGCCAGCAGCGTAGGGAACAGAGACACAGATACGCAGTATTTT
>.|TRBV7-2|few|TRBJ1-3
CASSLEWEIPISGNTIYF
TGTGCCAGCAGCTTAGAGTGGGAGATTCCTATCTCTGGAAACACCATATATTTT
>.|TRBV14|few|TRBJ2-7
CASSLSGNRMDEQYF
TGTGCCAGCAGCCTGTCCGGGAATCGAATGGACGAGCAGTACTTC
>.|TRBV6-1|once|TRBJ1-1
CASSGRQPNTEAFF
TGTGCCAGCAGTGGCCGACAGCCAAACACTGAAGCTTTCTTT
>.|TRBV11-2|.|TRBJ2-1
CASSLSALTGLRDEQFF
TGTGCCAGCAGCTTATCAGCTTTGACAGGCCTTCGGGATGAGCAGTTCTTC
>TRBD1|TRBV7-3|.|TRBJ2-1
CASSQQGAGYNEQFF
TGTGCCAGCAGCCAACAGGGGGCTGGATACAATGAGCAGTTCTTC
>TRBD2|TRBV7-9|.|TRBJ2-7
CSSRPSSGGAYEQYF
TGTTCCAGCAGGCCTTCTAGCGGGGGGGCCTACGAGCAGTACTTC
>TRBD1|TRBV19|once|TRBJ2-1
CASSIEGRGIRNEQFF
TGTGCCAGTAGTATAGAAGGCAGGGGGATTCGCAATGAGCAGTTCTTC
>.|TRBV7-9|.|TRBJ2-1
CASSQGLAINEQFF
TGTGCCAGCAGCCAAGGACTGGCCATCAATGAGCAGTTCTTC
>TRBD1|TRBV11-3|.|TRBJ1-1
CASSSRDRGGRTEAFF
TGTGCCAGCAGCTCCCGGGACAGGGGTGGGCGGACTGAAGCTTTCTTT
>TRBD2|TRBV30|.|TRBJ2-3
CAWTLAGGSDTQYF
TGTGCCTGGACCCTAGCGGGAGGTTCCGATACGCAGTATTTT
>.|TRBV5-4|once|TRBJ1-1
CASSFGGTEAFF
TGTGCCAGCAGCTTCGGGGGCACTGAAGCTTTCTTT
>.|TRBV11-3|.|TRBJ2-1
CASSFWTLSSYNEQFF
TGTGCCAGCAGCTTCTGGACACTGAGCTCCTACAATGAGCAGTTCTTC
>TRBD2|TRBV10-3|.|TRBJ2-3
CAISGLLYFSGRAQEKPADTQYF
TGTGCCATCAGTGGACTATTATACTTTAGCGGGAGGGCCCAGGAGAAGCCGGCAGATACGCAGTATTTT
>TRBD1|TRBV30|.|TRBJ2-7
CAWSVGTGNYEQYF
TGTGCCTGGAGTGTAGGGACAGGGAACTACGAGCAGTACTTC
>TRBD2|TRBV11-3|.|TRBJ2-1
CASSFGTSGIDEQFF
TGTGCCAGCAGCTTCGGGACTAGCGGGATTGATGAGCAGTTCTTC
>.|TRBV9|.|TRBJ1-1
CASSVGAVTGYNTEAFF
TGTGCCAGCAGCGTAGGGGCCGTTACAGGGTACAACACTGAAGCTTTCTTT
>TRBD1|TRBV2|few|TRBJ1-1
CASSEARTGTPRAFF
TGTGCCAGCAGTGAAGCCAGGACAGGAACCCCTCGAGCTTTCTTT
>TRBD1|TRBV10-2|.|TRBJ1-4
CASSERGHGEKLFF
TGCGCCAGCAGTGAAAGGGGGCATGGTGAAAAACTGTTTTTT
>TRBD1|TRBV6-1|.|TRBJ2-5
CASSKDRDQETQYF
TGTGCCAGCAGTAAAGACAGGGACCAAGAGACCCAGTACTTC
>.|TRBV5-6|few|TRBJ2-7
CASSGREYEQYF
TGTGCCAGCAGCGGCCGGGAGTACGAGCAGTACTTC
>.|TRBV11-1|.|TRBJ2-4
CASSSRQDLAKNIQYF
TGTGCCAGCAGCTCACGACAGGATCTCGCCAAAAACATTCAGTACTTC
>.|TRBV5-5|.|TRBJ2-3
CASSFGGRSTDTQYF
TGTGCCAGCAGCTTCGGAGGGAGGAGCACAGATACGCAGTATTTT
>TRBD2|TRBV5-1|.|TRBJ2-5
CASSSLAGTQETQYF
TGCGCCAGCAGCTCCCTAGCGGGAACCCAAGAGACCCAGTACTTC
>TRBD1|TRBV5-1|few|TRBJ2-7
CASSSWTGIGYEQYF
TGCGCCAGCAGCTCCTGGACAGGGATAGGCTACGAGCAGTACTTC
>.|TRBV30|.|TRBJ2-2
CAWSVRVYTGELFF
TGTGCCTGGAGTGTACGAGTTTACACCGGGGAGCTGTTTTTT
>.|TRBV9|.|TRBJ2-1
CASSPSFDEQFF
TGTGCCAGCAGCCCTTCCTTTGATGAGCAGTTCTTC
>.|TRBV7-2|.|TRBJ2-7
CASRVGAGRVEQYF
TGTGCCAGCCGAGTGGGGGCAGGGAGGGTCGAGCAGTACTTC
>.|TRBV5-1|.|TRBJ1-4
CASRLGSGTNEKLFF
TGCGCCAGCAGATTGGGGTCAGGGACTAATGAAAAACTGTTTTTT
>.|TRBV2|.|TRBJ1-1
CASTLEPNTEAFF
TGTGCCAGCACTTTAGAGCCGAACACTGAAGCTTTCTTT
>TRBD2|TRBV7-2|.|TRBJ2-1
CASSRGDSNEQFF
TGTGCCAGCAGCCGGGGGGACTCGAATGAGCAGTTCTTC
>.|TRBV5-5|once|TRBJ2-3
CASSLRQGGSRDTQYF
TGTGCCAGCAGCTTGCGGCAGGGAGGAAGCCGGGATACGCAGTATTTT
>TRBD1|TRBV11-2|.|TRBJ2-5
CASSYGTGKETQYF
TGTGCCAGCAGCTACGGGACAGGGAAAGAGACCCAGTACTTC
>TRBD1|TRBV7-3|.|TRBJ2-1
CASSSWTGGSYNEQFF
TGTGCCAGCAGCTCCTGGACAGGGGGCTCCTACAATGAGCAGTTCTTC
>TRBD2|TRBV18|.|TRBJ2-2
CASSPGLAGSEELFF
TGTGCCAGCTCACCGGGACTAGCGGGCTCTGAGGAGCTGTTTTTT
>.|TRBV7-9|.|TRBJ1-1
CASSLGQSTEAFF
TGTGCCAGCAGCTTAGGTCAATCCACTGAAGCTTTCTTT
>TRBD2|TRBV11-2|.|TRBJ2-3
CASSSGLVHTDTQYF
TGTGCCAGCAGCTCGGGACTAGTGCACACAGATACGCAGTATTTT
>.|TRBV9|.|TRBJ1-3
CASSGSSGNTIYF
TGTGCCAGCAGCGGGAGCTCTGGAAACACCATATATTTT
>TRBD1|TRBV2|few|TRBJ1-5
CASTRTGYSNQPQHF
TGTGCCAGCACCCGGACAGGTTATAGCAATCAGCCCCAGCATTTT
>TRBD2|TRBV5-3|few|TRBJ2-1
CARSYTDWDSLAGGPRYNEQFF
TGTGCCAGAAGCTATACCGACTGGGACAGTTTAGCGGGAGGGCCGAGATACAATGAGCAGTTCTTC
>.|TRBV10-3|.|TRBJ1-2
CAISESDGYTF
TGTGCCATCAGTGAATCGGATGGCTACACCTTC
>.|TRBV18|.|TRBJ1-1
CASSYSPNTEAFF
TGTGCCAGCTCATACAGTCCGAACACTGAAGCTTTCTTT
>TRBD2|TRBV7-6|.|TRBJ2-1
CASSLLAGGGSEQFF
TGTGCCAGCAGCTTACTAGCGGGAGGGGGTAGTGAGCAGTTCTTC
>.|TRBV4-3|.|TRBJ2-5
CASSLEGGAKETQYF
TGCGCCAGCAGCTTAGAAGGGGGGGCGAAAGAGACCCAGTACTTC
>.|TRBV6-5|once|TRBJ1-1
CASSYSAGGNTEAFF
TGTGCCAGCAGTTACTCCGCAGGAGGGAACACTGAAGCTTTCTTT
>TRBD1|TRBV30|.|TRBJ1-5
CAWRGQGNQPQHF
TGTGCCTGGAGAGGACAGGGAAATCAGCCCCAGCATTTT
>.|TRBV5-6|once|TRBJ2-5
CASSLNPLDSFQETQYF
TGTGCCAGCAGCTTAAATCCACTGGACAGTTTTCAAGAGACCCAGTACTTC
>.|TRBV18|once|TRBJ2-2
CASSPLRGGELFF
TGTGCCAGCTCACCGCTCCGGGGCGGGGAGCTGTTTTTT
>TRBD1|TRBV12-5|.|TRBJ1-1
CASGLSGQGIEAFF
TGTGCTAGTGGTTTGTCAGGACAGGGGATTGAAGCTTTCTTT
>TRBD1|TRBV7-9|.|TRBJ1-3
CASSLAIGTAGNTIYF
TGTGCCAGCAGCTTAGCTATTGGGACAGCTGGAAACACCATATATTTT
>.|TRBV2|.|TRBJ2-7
CASSLTSRGESYEQYF
TGTGCCAGCAGTCTAACGTCCAGGGGAGAAAGCTACGAGCAGTACTTC
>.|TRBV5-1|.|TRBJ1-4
CASSLNRLAGGANEKLFF
TGCGCCAGCAGCTTGAACCGATTGGCGGGGGGCGCTAATGAAAAACTGTTTTTT